This passage covers 20 T cell receptor beta chains from one sample sequenced in a study of shared clonotypes between healthy human individuals. Assay: immunoSEQ multiplex PCR; the TCRdb copy retains only in-frame clones and omits some. The table records 2 million to 2.5 million clones, 90% to 95% of them present only once. The sample taken for sequencing was naive CD4+ T cells from PBMCs. Subset of the sample: CD45RA+ positively selected. These receptors came from a man between 18 and 29 years old in good health. Some clones in this sample may be carry-over from other donors' samples.

The V gene is TRBV5-1, the J gene TRBJ1-6; D gene ambiguous. Trimming took off 3 bases at V and 9 bases at J, with 13 bases between the two ends. Looked up from germline, CDR1 is SGHRS and CDR2 is YFSETQ. The CDR3 covers 14 residues. The CDR3 region has the DNA TGCGCCAGCAGCTCCATGGTGGGGAGTTCACCCCTCCACTTT. Translated, it gives CASSSMVGSSPLHF.

V and J are TRBV7-2 and TRBJ2-5; D unclear. V lost 5 bases and J lost 5, with 9 bases in between. From germline, CDR1 is SGHTA and CDR2 FQGNSA. The CDR3 has 12 amino acids. The CDR3, as DNA: TGTGCCAGCAGCCCAAGGACGGAGACCCAGTACTTC. This codes for CASSPRTETQYF.

The J gene is TRBJ2-5, the V gene TRBV5-1; D might be TRBD2 (6 bases). The germline gives CDR1 SGHRS, CDR2 YFSETQ. CDR3 size: 14 residues. The V end was cut by 2 bases, the J end by 1 base, with 9 bases between. The CDR3 bases are TGCGCCAGCAGCTTCGGGGACTCCCAAGAGACCCAGTACTTC. Its protein product is CASSFGDSQETQYF.

This chain joins TRBV25-1 and TRBJ1-5, with unresolved D. With 3 bases removed from V and 3 bases from J, the gap between germline ends came to 6 bases. Per the germline V gene, CDR1 is MGHDK and CDR2 is SYGVNS. The CDR3 length is 13 residues. CDR3 sequence: CASSDGLNQPQHF. For the CDR3, the DNA is TGTGCCAGCAGTGACGGACTCAATCAGCCCCAGCATTTT.

This clone was seen once. The chain has TRBV30 and TRBJ2-1; 9 bases align to TRBD2. Losses at the gene ends were 1 base for V and 6 bases for J; bases not matched to a gene: 4. Germline V gene sequence: CDR1 GTSNPN, CDR2 SVGIG (reference sequence). This CDR3 comprises 14 residues. CDR3 amino acids: CAWSGLAVINEQFF. CDR3 DNA sequence: TGTGCCTGGAGTGGACTAGCGGTTATCAATGAGCAGTTCTTC.

The chain carries TRBV18 and TRBJ1-5; D not certain. CDR1 is KGHSH and CDR2 is LQKENI in the germline V gene. The CDR3 consists of 15 residues. Trimming left V 3 bases short and J 4 bases short, with 13 bases between. DNA for the CDR3: TGTGCCAGCTCACCCGACACCAGGACGAATCAGCCCCAGCATTTT. Translated: CASSPDTRTNQPQHF.

The chain couples TRBV5-6 to TRBJ1-4, with a possible D match to TRBD1 (6 bases). Germline V gene sequence: CDR1 SGHDT, CDR2 YYEEEE. Trimming took 0 bases from V and 0 from J, leaving 18 bases between them. The CDR3 length is 19 residues. DNA for the CDR3: TGTGCCAGCAGCTTGGCCAAGCTCAGGGGTATACCAACTAATGAAAAACTGTTTTTT. Its protein product is CASSLAKLRGIPTNEKLFF.

CDR3 nucleotide sequence: TGCGCCAGCAGCCAGTTGACGGGTAGCTCCTACAATGAGCAGTTCTTC. It is translated as CASSQLTGSSYNEQFF. The chain uses TRBV4-3 and TRBJ2-1; D not certain. CDR1 is LGHNA and CDR2 is YSLEER in the germline V gene. The CDR3 is 16 amino acids. V was trimmed by 3 bases and J by 0 bases, leaving 12 bases between them.

This chain joins TRBV5-1 and TRBJ2-1, with 12 bases matching TRBD2. The CDR3 is 16 residues long. Germline V gene data show CDR1 as SGHRS and CDR2 as YFSETQ. Unmatched junction bases numbered 9, after V lost 2 bases and J lost 9 bases. CDR3 nucleotide sequence: TGCGCCAGCAGCTTTGATGGACTAGCGGGGATGGGTGAGCAGTTCTTC. This codes for CASSFDGLAGMGEQFF.

Here the CDR3 DNA reads TGCGCCAGCAGCGTATACAATGAGCAGTTCTTC. Translation: CASSVYNEQFF. This chain connects TRBV5-1 to TRBJ2-1; D gene uncertain. Germline lookup yields CDR1 SGHRS and CDR2 YFSETQ. This CDR3 has 11 residues. V was shortened by 4 bases and J by 4 bases, with 3 bases between the two germline ends.

This chain connects TRBV6-5 to TRBJ2-1; a possible D gene is TRBD1 (5 bases). Between the trimmed V and J ends, which lost 4 bases and 4 bases, there was a span of 14 bases. The length of the CDR3 is 15 residues. The germline V gene has CDR1 MNHEY and CDR2 SVGAGI. The CDR3 DNA reads TGTGCCAGCAGTTCCGACAGCCCTGGATACAATGAGCAGTTCTTC. It yields the protein CASSSDSPGYNEQFF.

The rearrangement joins TRBV19 to TRBJ2-7; 11 bases map to TRBD2. The CDR3 is 15 amino acids. Looked up from germline, CDR1 is LNHDA and CDR2 is SQIVND (reference sequence). V dropped 1 base and J dropped 6; count of bases not matched to a gene: 5. The CDR3 nucleotides read TGTGCCAGTAGTATAGGAACTAGCGGGAGTAGCGAGCAGTACTTC. It codes for CASSIGTSGSSEQYF.

The rearrangement uses TRBV15 and TRBJ1-1; D may be TRBD1 (5 bases). Germline V gives CDR1 LNHNV, CDR2 YYDKDF (reference sequence). With 3 bases removed from V and 4 bases from J, the gap between germline ends came to 15 bases. The CDR3 is 15 residues long. Here the CDR3 DNA reads TGTGCCACCAGCAGTCGGTCAGGGTGGGGCACTGAAGCTTTCTTT. It translates to CATSSRSGWGTEAFF.

The rearrangement links TRBV7-6 to TRBJ2-7; TRBD1 matches 10 bases. The CDR3 runs to 17 residues. Germline V gives CDR1 SGHVS, CDR2 FNYEAQ. Losses at the gene ends were 3 bases for V and 4 bases for J; bases not matched to a gene: 12. CDR3: CASSFPVPQDRGYEQYF. DNA of the CDR3: TGTGCCAGCAGCTTTCCAGTGCCCCAGGACAGGGGGTACGAGCAGTACTTC.

The rearrangement uses TRBV19 and TRBJ2-1, with D possibly being TRBD1 (6 bases). Germline V gene data show CDR1 as LNHDA and CDR2 as SQIVND (reference sequence). Trimming removed 4 bases from V and 9 bases from J, with 10 bases in between. There are 12 residues in the CDR3. The CDR3: CASSNRVGEQFF. The DNA of the CDR3 is TGTGCCAGTAGTAACAGGGTAGGTGAGCAGTTCTTC.

This rearrangement joins TRBV18 to TRBJ1-2; 9 bases line up with TRBD1. The CDR3 is made up of 13 amino acids. CDR1 is KGHSH, CDR2 LQKENI, per germline. The ends lost 0 bases at V and 7 bases at J; junction bases unmatched: 0. CDR3 DNA sequence: TGTGCCAGCTCACCACCGGACAGGGGTGGCTACACCTTC. Its protein is CASSPPDRGGYTF.

The J gene is TRBJ2-7, the V gene TRBV28, with D hard to call. Germline V CDR1 and CDR2: MDHEN, SYDVKM. CDR3 length: 12 residues. The V end was cut by 11 bases, the J end by 0 bases, with 11 bases between. CDR3 sequence (DNA): TGTGCCTGGGGTCCGGGCTCCTACGAGCAGTACTTC. This sequence encodes CAWGPGSYEQYF.

This clone was recorded a few times. The V and J genes are TRBV27 and TRBJ2-2; the match to TRBD1 covers 12 bases. Looked up from germline, CDR1 is MNHEY and CDR2 is SMNVEV (reference sequence). The J segment lost 8 bases and the V segment lost 6 bases, leaving 4 bases of the junction unmatched. The CDR3 sequence is 14 residues long. The CDR3 DNA follows: TGTGCCAGCAGGGGGACAGGGGGCTATGGGGAGCTGTTTTTT. Protein sequence: CASRGTGGYGELFF.

The chain joins TRBV28 to TRBJ2-7; TRBD2 matches 10 bases. Per germline, CDR1 MDHEN and CDR2 SYDVKM. This CDR3 is 15 amino acids long. The ends lost 6 bases at V and 0 bases at J; junction bases unmatched: 5. DNA of the CDR3: TGTGCCAGCAGGGATACTAGCGGGATCTCCTACGAGCAGTACTTC. Translating gives CASRDTSGISYEQYF.

V is TRBV7-9 and J is TRBJ1-4; D gene unclear. Germline V gene lookup returns CDR1 SEHNR and CDR2 FQNEAQ (reference sequence). This CDR3 contains 15 residues. V was trimmed by 5 bases and J by 0 bases, leaving 10 bases between them. In DNA, the CDR3 is TGTGCCAGCAGCCCAACCAGACCAACTAATGAAAAACTGTTTTTT. Its translation is CASSPTRPTNEKLFF. The entire variable domain, with the rest obtained from reference TRBV7-9 and TRBJ1-4, is as follows: DTGVSQNPRHKITKRGQNVTFRCDPISEHNRLYWYRQTLGQGPEFLTYFQNEAQLEKSRLLSDRFSAERPKGSFSTLEIQRTEQGDSAMYLCASSPTRPTNEKLFFGSGTQLSVL.